The 22 T cell receptor beta chains in this list originate from one sample, sequenced in a study of cytotoxic CD8 clonotypes in ibrutinib-treated CLL. Measured with immunoSEQ multiplex PCR; TCRdb has only the in-frame clones, and not every one. Of about 45,000 clones in the sample, about 69% are singletons; the top ten hold roughly 21%. The sample was PBMCs, taken after 24 months of ibrutinib treatment. These receptors all stem from a human donor with chronic lymphocytic leukemia.

This sequence joins TRBV7-3 and TRBJ1-5, with a possible D match to TRBD1 (6 bases). The V end was cut by 2 bases, the J end by 0 bases, with 11 bases between. Germline assignment: CDR1 SGHTA and CDR2 FQGTGA. CDR3 length equals 16 residues. The CDR3 region is CASSLGRTVSNQPQHF. The DNA of the CDR3 is TGTGCCAGCAGCTTAGGTAGGACAGTTAGCAATCAGCCCCAGCATTTT.

The chain carries TRBV30 and TRBJ2-1, with 9 bases that match TRBD2. Germline lookup yields CDR1 GTSNPN and CDR2 SVGIG (reference sequence). This CDR3 region has 13 residues. The trim removed 0 bases at V and 15 bases at J, leaving 9 bases unmatched. The CDR3 sequence: CAWSVRGSGSGFF. The CDR3 region has the DNA TGTGCCTGGAGTGTACGGGGTAGCGGGAGCGGGTTCTTC.

This clone is categorized as large. The CDR3 region has the DNA TGTGCCGGCCGGGACATATACCAAGAGACCCAGTACTTC. It encodes CAGRDIYQETQYF. The chain links TRBV2 to TRBJ2-5, with TRBD1 as a possible D gene (6 bases). Trimming shortened V by 11 bases and J by 0 bases, and 13 bases separated the two germline ends. The germline V gene encodes CDR1 SNHLY and CDR2 FYNNEI. The CDR3 runs to 13 residues.

This clone was seen a single time. This sequence joins TRBV28 and TRBJ1-3; D is unclear. V lost 10 bases and J 5 bases, leaving 15 bases between the germline ends. The CDR3 contains 13 residues. The germline V gene encodes CDR1 MDHEN and CDR2 SYDVKM. The CDR3, as DNA: TGTGCCACTAATGGGGAGACGAGAAACACCATATATTTT. It codes for CATNGETRNTIYF.

The J gene is TRBJ1-2, the V gene TRBV6-1; a possible D gene is TRBD1 (5 bases). This CDR3 is built from 10 residues. Looked up from germline, CDR1 is MNHNS and CDR2 is SASEGT. V was cut by 10 bases and J by 3 bases, with 6 bases left in between. In DNA, the CDR3 is TGTGCCATGGGGGACTATGGCTACACCTTC. It codes for CAMGDYGYTF.

The chain has TRBV2 and TRBJ1-6; the D gene is possibly TRBD1 (6 bases). This CDR3 is built from 14 residues. Trimming removed 6 bases at V and 5 bases at J, with 11 bases between. Germline CDR1 SNHLY, CDR2 FYNNEI. CDR3: CASRSQGHNSPLHF. CDR3 nucleotide sequence: TGTGCCAGCAGATCTCAGGGGCATAATTCACCCCTCCACTTT.

This clone was observed a handful of times. The gene calls are TRBV15 and TRBJ2-7; TRBD1 matches 9 bases. V trimming: 1 base; J trimming: 3 bases; junction bases outside the gene matches: 4. CDR1 and CDR2 from the germline V gene are LNHNV and YYDKDF (reference sequence). This CDR3 is 15 amino acids long. As DNA, the CDR3 is TGTGCCACCAGCAGAGGGACAGGGGAAGTCTACGAGCAGTACTTC. Protein: CATSRGTGEVYEQYF.

This clone has a count of ten or more. This chain joins TRBV6-1 and TRBJ1-2; D is unclear. Deletions cut 1 base from V and 5 bases from J, with 11 bases between. The CDR3 has 14 residues. Per the germline V gene, CDR1 is MNHNS and CDR2 is SASEGT. In DNA, the CDR3 is TGTGCCAGCAGTGAAGGAGAGGTTGGGTATGGCTACACCTTC. Amino acids: CASSEGEVGYGYTF.

This rearrangement joins TRBV10-3 to TRBJ2-2; D is unresolved. The ends were cut back, 10 bases at V and 0 bases at J, with 9 bases in the middle. The CDR3 extends over 13 amino acids. The germline CDR1 and CDR2 sequences are ENHRY and SYGVKD. CDR3 residues: CATGQPNTGELFF. CDR3 DNA sequence: TGTGCCACCGGGCAGCCGAACACCGGGGAGCTGTTTTTT.

The V gene is TRBV28, the J gene TRBJ1-3, with D maybe TRBD1 (5 bases). From germline, CDR1 is MDHEN and CDR2 SYDVKM. CDR3 length: 13 amino acids. Deletions cut 10 bases from V and 5 bases from J, with 15 bases between. CDR3 coding DNA: TGTGCCATCAAACCGAAGGGGAGAAACACCATATATTTT. Protein sequence: CAIKPKGRNTIYF.

The chain has TRBV25-1 and TRBJ2-7; no definite D call. The CDR3 is 12 residues long. V lost 6 bases and J 6 bases, leaving 12 bases between the germline ends. Germline loops: CDR1 MGHDK, CDR2 SYGVNS. In nucleotides, the CDR3 is TGTGCCAGCAGCGGACGGCTTAGCGAGCAGTACTTC. It translates to CASSGRLSEQYF.

This clone was seen a handful of times. V gene TRBV7-2 combines with J gene TRBJ2-2, with no clear D. The germline gives CDR1 SGHTA, CDR2 FQGNSA. This CDR3 contains 13 residues. The germline V and J ends were trimmed by 7 bases and 4 bases, with 10 bases remaining between them. CDR3 protein: CASTPGFTGELFF. CDR3 sequence (DNA): TGTGCCAGCACCCCCGGCTTCACCGGGGAGCTGTTTTTT. The full variable domain, its missing parts supplied by reference TRBV7-2 and TRBJ2-2, is GAGVSQSPSNKVTEKGKDVELRCDPISGHTALYWYRQSLGQGLEFLIYFQGNSAPDKSGLPSDRFSAERTGGSVSTLTIQRTQQEDSAVYLCASTPGFTGELFFGEGSRLTVL.

This clone was observed at least ten times. The J gene is TRBJ2-1, the V gene TRBV6-5; D may match TRBD1 or TRBD2 (6 bases each). Trimming shortened V by 0 bases and J by 2 bases, and 8 bases separated the two germline ends. CDR3 length equals 15 residues. CDR1 is MNHEY, CDR2 SVGAGI, per germline. The CDR3 DNA reads TGTGCCAGCAGTTACTCAGGGGGGCCCTACAATGAGCAGTTCTTC. Translation: CASSYSGGPYNEQFF.

V is TRBV2 and J is TRBJ1-5, with no clear D. V lost 5 bases and J 0 bases, leaving 8 bases between the germline ends. Germline V gene data show CDR1 as SNHLY and CDR2 as FYNNEI. The CDR3 spans 14 residues. The DNA of the CDR3 is TGTGCCAGCAGTCCTTTTTATAGCAATCAGCCCCAGCATTTT. Amino acid sequence: CASSPFYSNQPQHF.

This sequence joins TRBV5-1 and TRBJ2-3; 15 nucleotides agree with TRBD2. Germline V CDR1 and CDR2: SGHRS, YFSETQ. Germline trimming cut 4 bases from V and 2 bases from J; bases unmatched to any gene: 8. The CDR3 length is 18 residues. CDR3: CASSPGLAGGSLTDTQYF. CDR3 coding DNA: TGCGCCAGCAGCCCGGGACTAGCGGGAGGTTCCCTCACAGATACGCAGTATTTT.

This clone was counted between two and nine times. The chain employs TRBV9 and TRBJ1-1; unclear D gene. The CDR3 is 12 amino acids. V dropped 4 bases and J dropped 8 bases, with 12 bases sitting between them. CDR1 is SGDLS, CDR2 YYNGEE, per germline. The CDR3 reads CASSKRSEEAFF. CDR3 sequence (DNA): TGTGCCAGCAGCAAGCGGAGTGAGGAAGCTTTCTTT.

This clone showed up just a few times. The chain carries TRBV18 and TRBJ1-2, with TRBD1 as a possible D gene (6 bases). V dropped 0 bases and J dropped 4 bases, with 9 bases sitting between them. The V gene's germline CDR1 is KGHSH and CDR2 LQKENI. The CDR3 contains 14 residues. The CDR3 DNA is TGTGCCAGCTCACCACCACAGGGAGCCTATGGCTACACCTTC. Its protein is CASSPPQGAYGYTF.

This sequence joins TRBV29-1 and TRBJ2-5; no clear D gene. V was shortened by 5 bases and J by 2 bases, with 15 bases between the two germline ends. Looked up from germline, CDR1 is SQVTM and CDR2 is ANQGSEA. CDR3 length: 14 residues. The CDR3 is CSVKGQARQETQYF. The CDR3 bases are TGCAGCGTTAAGGGCCAGGCCCGACAAGAGACCCAGTACTTC.

V is TRBV2 and J is TRBJ1-1, with 8 bases fitting TRBD1. The CDR3 runs to 14 residues. Trimming removed 5 bases from V and 6 bases from J; junction bases left unmatched: 8. Per the germline V gene, CDR1 is SNHLY and CDR2 is FYNNEI. CDR3 region: CASSLGQVRPEAFF. The CDR3 DNA follows: TGTGCCAGCAGTCTGGGACAGGTTCGTCCTGAAGCTTTCTTT.

The chain uses TRBV21-1 and TRBJ2-1. TRBV21-1 is a pseudogene locus. CDR3 length: 14 amino acids. CDR3 sequence (DNA): TGTGCCAGCGGATCCGGGACGAACTCCAATGAGCAGTTCTTC. It codes for CASGSGTNSNEQFF.

The CDR3 DNA sequence: TGTGCCAGCAGGATCGTCCCCGGGGAGCTGTTTTTT. Translating it yields CASRIVPGELFF. The chain uses TRBV28 and TRBJ2-2; no clear D gene. The germline CDR1 and CDR2 sequences are MDHEN and SYDVKM. The CDR3 has 12 residues. V gave up 6 bases and J gave up 6 bases, with 8 bases separating them.

The rearrangement uses TRBV6-6 and TRBJ1-1; 8 bases are a match to TRBD1. V gave up 1 base and J gave up 0 bases; unmatched junction bases: 4. This CDR3 has 16 amino acids. CDR1 is MNHNY, CDR2 SVGAGI, per germline (reference sequence). CDR3 bases: TGTGCCAGCAGTTACTACATGGACAGGGTGAACACTGAAGCTTTCTTT. It specifies CASSYYMDRVNTEAFF.